This TCR beta chain is from a study of T cell responses to AZD1222 COVID-19 vaccine. The V and J ends lost 2 bases and 0 bases, in that order; junction bases with no gene match: 5. The CDR3 has 17 residues. The germline CDR1 and CDR2 sequences are KGHSH and LQKENI. On this clone itself: Its antigen remains unidentified.

Study-level points and caveats: Most donors were white British, females outnumbered males, and clonal diversity was possibly underestimated. A rise in Spike-specific TCR breadth and depth followed two AZD1222 doses.

Here immunoSEQ multiplex PCR was the method, and the copy in TCRdb shows in-frame clones only, minus some. This sample carries about 150,000 clones, about nine tenths of them seen once, and the ten largest clones take 1.5% to 2%. Sample: peripheral blood, taken on day 0 of AZD1222 vaccination. The chain couples TRBV18 to TRBJ2-2; 8 nucleotides align to TRBD2. The TCR was taken from an adult in good health. Here the CDR3 DNA reads TGTGCCAGCTCACCAGGGATGGGACTAGCGAACACCGGGGAGCTGTTTTTT. Its translation: CASSPGMGLANTGELFF.